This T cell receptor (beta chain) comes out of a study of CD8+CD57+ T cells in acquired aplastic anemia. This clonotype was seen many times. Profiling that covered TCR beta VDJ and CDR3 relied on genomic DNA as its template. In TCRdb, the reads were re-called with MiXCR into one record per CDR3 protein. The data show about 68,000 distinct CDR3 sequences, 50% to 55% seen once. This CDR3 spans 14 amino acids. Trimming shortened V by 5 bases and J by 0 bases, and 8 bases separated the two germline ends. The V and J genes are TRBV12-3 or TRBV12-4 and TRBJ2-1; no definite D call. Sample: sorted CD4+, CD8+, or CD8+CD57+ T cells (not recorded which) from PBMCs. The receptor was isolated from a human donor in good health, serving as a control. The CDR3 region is CASSEISSYNEQFF. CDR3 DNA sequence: TGTGCCAGCAGTGAAATAAGCTCCTACAATGAGCAGTTCTTC.